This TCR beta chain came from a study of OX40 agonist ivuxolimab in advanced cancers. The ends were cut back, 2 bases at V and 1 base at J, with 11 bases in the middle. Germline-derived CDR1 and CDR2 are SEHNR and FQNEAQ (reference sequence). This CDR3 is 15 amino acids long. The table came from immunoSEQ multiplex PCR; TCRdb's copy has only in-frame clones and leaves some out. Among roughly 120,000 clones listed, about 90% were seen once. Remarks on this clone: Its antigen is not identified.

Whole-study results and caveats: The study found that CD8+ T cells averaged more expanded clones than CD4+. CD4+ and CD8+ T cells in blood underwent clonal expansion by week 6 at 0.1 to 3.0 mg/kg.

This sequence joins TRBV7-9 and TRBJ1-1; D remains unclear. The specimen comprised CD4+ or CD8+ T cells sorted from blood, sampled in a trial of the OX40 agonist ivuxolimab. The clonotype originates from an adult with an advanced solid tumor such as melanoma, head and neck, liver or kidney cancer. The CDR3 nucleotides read TGTGCCAGCAGCTTATTATTGACGGCGAACACTGAAGCTTTCTTT. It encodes CASSLLLTANTEAFF.